Listed here is a single T cell receptor (beta chain). This entry is derived from a study of shared clonotypes between healthy human individuals. Study-wide background: The donor group consisted of two women and a few men, aged 18 to 49. Three plates each covered CD4 naive and memory; CD8 naive two, CD8 memory one.

J gave up 6 bases and V 4 bases, and 20 bases lay outside the gene matches. CDR3 size: 19 residues. From germline, CDR1 is MDHEN and CDR2 SYDVKM. The repertoire was sequenced with immunoSEQ multiplex PCR; TCRdb's copy has only in-frame clones and lacks some. The sample lists about 2.1 million clones; over 85% were seen once. The naive CD8 fraction comprised CD45RO-negative cells positively selected for CCR7 and excluded terminally differentiated effector memory CD45RA+ cells. The sequenced sample was naive CD8+ T cells from PBMCs. The chain has TRBV28 and TRBJ1-5, with TRBD1 matching over 8 bases. This TCR was recovered from a man aged 18 to 29 in good health. Some clones in this sample may be carry-over from other donors' samples. CDR3 protein: CASSSLLDSGGDQSQPQHF. DNA for the CDR3: TGTGCCAGCAGTTCCCTCTTGGACTCAGGGGGCGATCAGAGTCAGCCCCAGCATTTT.